This T cell receptor beta chain was found in a study of cytomegalovirus exposure and HLA in healthy donors. Study results and limitations: Three CMV-associated chains were confirmed in vitro to be specific for CMV antigens. Most TCR sequences were seen very rarely across donors, but some public TCRs occurred in many. A later analysis found TCR association rates differed by HLA locus, highest for DRB1 and lowest for HLA-C.

The PCR was carried out with 60 Vbeta primers and 13 Jbeta primers. Sequencing used immunoSEQ multiplex PCR; TCRdb keeps in-frame clones, though not all of them. Of more than 90,000 clones in the sample, 75% to 90% were seen once. Donors counted as nominally healthy when sampled, yet unrecorded immune exposures were likely. With regard to this clone: Antigen specificity is unknown.

V shed 4 bases and J 5 bases; nucleotides not matched to a gene: 7. Germline CDR1 is SGHTA and CDR2 is FQGNSA. The CDR3 totals 16 residues. The specimen was PBMCs. The sequence derives from a man aged 25 to 40 in good health and CMV-seronegative. This chain uses TRBV7-2 with TRBJ1-6; 8 bases map to TRBD1. The CDR3 loop is CASSWAGGANNSPLHF. The CDR3 DNA reads as TGTGCCAGCAGCTGGGCAGGGGGCGCGAATAATTCACCCCTCCACTTT.